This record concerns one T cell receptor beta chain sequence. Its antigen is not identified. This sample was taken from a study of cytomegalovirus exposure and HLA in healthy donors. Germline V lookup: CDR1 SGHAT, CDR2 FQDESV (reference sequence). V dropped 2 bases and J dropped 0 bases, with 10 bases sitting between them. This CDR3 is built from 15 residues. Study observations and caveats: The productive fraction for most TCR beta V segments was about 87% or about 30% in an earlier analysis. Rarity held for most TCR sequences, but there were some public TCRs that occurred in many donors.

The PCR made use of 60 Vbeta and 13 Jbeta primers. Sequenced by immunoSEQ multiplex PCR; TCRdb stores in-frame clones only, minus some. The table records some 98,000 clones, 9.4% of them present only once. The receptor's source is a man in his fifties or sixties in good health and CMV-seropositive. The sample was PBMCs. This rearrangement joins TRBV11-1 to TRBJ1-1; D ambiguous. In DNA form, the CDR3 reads TGTGCCAGCAGCTTATCCGGGGTGATGAACACTGAAGCTTTCTTT. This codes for CASSLSGVMNTEAFF.